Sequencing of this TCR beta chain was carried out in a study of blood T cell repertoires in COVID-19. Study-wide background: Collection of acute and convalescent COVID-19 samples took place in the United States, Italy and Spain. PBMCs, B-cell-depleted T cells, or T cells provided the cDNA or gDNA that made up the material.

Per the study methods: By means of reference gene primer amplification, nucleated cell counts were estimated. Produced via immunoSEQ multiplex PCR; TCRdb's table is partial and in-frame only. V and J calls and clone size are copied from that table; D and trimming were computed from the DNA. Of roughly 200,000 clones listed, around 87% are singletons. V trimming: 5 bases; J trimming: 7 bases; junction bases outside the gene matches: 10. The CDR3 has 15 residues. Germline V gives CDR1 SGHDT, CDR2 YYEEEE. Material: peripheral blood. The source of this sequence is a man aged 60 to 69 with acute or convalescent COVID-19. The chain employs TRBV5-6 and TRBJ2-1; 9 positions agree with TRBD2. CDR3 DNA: TGTGCCAGCAGTTCACTAAGCGGGGGGCGAAATGAGCAGTTCTTC. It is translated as CASSSLSGGRNEQFF.